The rows below give T cell receptor beta chains drawn from one sample of a study of CD8 T cells in Susac syndrome. One entry per CDR3 protein, called by TCRdb with MiXCR from the immunoSEQ multiplex PCR reads. The sample carries around 280,000 distinct CDR3 sequences, approximately 84% recorded once. Material for sequencing was CD8+ T cells from PBMCs. The receptors were sampled from a human donor with multiple sclerosis. CDR3s include the opening cysteine and the closing phenylalanine or tryptophan. Fields, in order: D gene, J gene, V gene, clone size, CDR3 protein, CDR3 DNA. The D gene is left open where the match is weak. Some rows have no size entry. The others give once, few or many, or a class for an expanded clone.

.	TRBJ2-2	TRBV6-1	.	CASTYGRDPNTGELFF	TGTGCCAGCACCTATGGGCGGGACCCGAACACCGGGGAGCTGTTTTTT
.	TRBJ1-5	TRBV28	.	CASISGLSAQPQHF	TGTGCCAGCATCTCAGGACTATCGGCTCAGCCCCAGCATTTT
.	TRBJ1-2	TRBV3-1	.	CASSQEGRVNYIF	TGTGCCAGCAGCCAAGAAGGTAGGGTCAACTACATCTTC
.	TRBJ2-2	TRBV6-5	.	CASSYFPRGPGTGELFF	TGTGCCAGCAGTTACTTCCCCCGGGGTCCTGGAACCGGGGAGCTGTTTTTT
TRBD1	TRBJ1-2	TRBV10-3	.	CAIPGQPPYGYTF	TGTGCCATACCGGGACAGCCTCCTTATGGCTACACCTTC
.	TRBJ1-6	TRBV30	.	CAWSAQSSYNSPLHF	TGTGCCTGGAGTGCACAAAGCTCCTATAATTCACCCCTCCACTTT
.	TRBJ2-5	TRBV5-6	.	CASGLVDGETQYF	TGTGCCAGCGGCTTAGTCGACGGAGAGACCCAGTACTTC
.	TRBJ1-1	TRBV5-4	.	CASSLDSGTEAFF	TGTGCCAGCAGCTTGGACTCCGGCACTGAAGCTTTCTTT
.	TRBJ2-1	TRBV4-1	few	CASSQDDGRQFF	TGCGCCAGCAGCCAAGATGACGGGAGGCAGTTCTTC
TRBD1	TRBJ2-7	TRBV27	.	CASSLIGGTYEQYF	TGTGCCAGCAGTTTAATAGGGGGCACCTACGAGCAGTACTTC